Reported below is one T cell receptor beta chain. Its target is not known. V lost 2 bases and J lost 0; bases outside the gene matches: 12. Germline assignment: CDR1 MNHEY and CDR2 SMNVEV (reference sequence). The length of the CDR3 is 19 residues. The data derive from a study of shared clonotypes between healthy human individuals. Across the whole study: Researchers drew samples from two women and three men aged 18 to 49. Points from the study as a whole: Non-shared clonotypes showed lower generation probabilities than clonotypes common to all four donors.

All donors were healthy HIV-negative adults lacking recent acute infections or vaccinations. As handled by the study authors: Filtering of immunoSEQ junctional sequences could not match full-length read filtering. Repertoires were generated with immunoSEQ multiplex PCR, while TCRdb's copy carries only in-frame clones and drops some. For V, J and clone size, that table is used; D and trimming come from the DNA. Of millions of clones listed, around 94% are singletons. Sequencing was performed on naive CD4+ T cells sorted from blood. The subset: CD45RA+ positively selected. The clonotype was recovered from a man aged 18 to 30 in good health. The V gene is TRBV27, the J gene TRBJ2-1; 8 bases are a match to TRBD2. The CDR3 here is CASSLQISGGASSYNEQFF. The CDR3 region has the DNA TGTGCCAGCAGTTTACAGATCAGCGGGGGCGCAAGCTCCTACAATGAGCAGTTCTTC.